This paragraph reports one T cell receptor beta chain. The target antigen is unknown. The sample originates from a study of CD8+CD57+ T cells in acquired aplastic anemia. The template used for profiling TCR beta VDJ and CDR3 was genomic DNA. TCRdb redid the calling of the reads with MiXCR, one entry per CDR3 protein. The sample records roughly 130,000 distinct CDR3 sequences, about 46% being singletons. General observations from the study: CD8+ Simpson's diversity did not differ significantly between patients and controls. Between patients and controls, some 31 CD8+ CDR3 sequences were found in common.

Sequences were obtained from sorted CD4+, CD8+, or CD8+CD57+ T cells (not recorded which) from PBMCs. The origin of this receptor is a human donor in good health, serving as a control.

CDR3: CASSLRDRGSNEQFF. CDR3 nucleotides: TGTGCCAGCAGCCTCCGGGACAGGGGGTCGAATGAGCAGTTCTTC. The chain links TRBV11-1 to TRBJ2-1, with 11 bases matching TRBD1. The CDR3 length is 15 residues. Germline values: CDR1 SGHAT, CDR2 FQDESV (reference sequence). Trimming removed 5 bases from V and 7 bases from J; junction bases left unmatched: 7.